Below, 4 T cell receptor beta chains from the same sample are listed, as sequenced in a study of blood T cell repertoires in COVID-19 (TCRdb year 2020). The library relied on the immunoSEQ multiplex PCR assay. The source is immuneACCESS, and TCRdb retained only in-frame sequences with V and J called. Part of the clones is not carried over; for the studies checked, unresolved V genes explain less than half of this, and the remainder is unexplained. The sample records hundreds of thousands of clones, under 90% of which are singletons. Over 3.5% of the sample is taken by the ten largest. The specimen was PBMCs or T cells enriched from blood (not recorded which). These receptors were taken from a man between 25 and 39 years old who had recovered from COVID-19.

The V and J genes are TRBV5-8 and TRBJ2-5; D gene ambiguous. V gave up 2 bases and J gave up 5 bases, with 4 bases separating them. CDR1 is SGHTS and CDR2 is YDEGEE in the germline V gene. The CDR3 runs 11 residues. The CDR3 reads CASSLEETQYF. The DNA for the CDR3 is TGTGCCAGCAGCTTAGAGGAGACCCAGTACTTC.

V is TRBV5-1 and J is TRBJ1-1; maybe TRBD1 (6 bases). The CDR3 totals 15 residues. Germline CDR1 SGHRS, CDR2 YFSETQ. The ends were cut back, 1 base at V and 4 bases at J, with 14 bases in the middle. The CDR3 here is CASSLIQGLSTEAFF. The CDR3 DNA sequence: TGCGCCAGCAGCTTGATTCAGGGGCTTAGCACTGAAGCTTTCTTT.

CDR3 nucleotides: TGTGCCAGCAGCTTAAGGCAGCGACTTCAAGAGACCCAGTACTTC. It specifies CASSLRQRLQETQYF. The V gene is TRBV7-9, the J gene TRBJ2-5; D uncertain. Germline values: CDR1 SEHNR, CDR2 FQNEAQ (reference sequence). The CDR3 is 15 residues long. The V and J ends lost 2 bases and 2 bases respectively, with 12 bases between them.

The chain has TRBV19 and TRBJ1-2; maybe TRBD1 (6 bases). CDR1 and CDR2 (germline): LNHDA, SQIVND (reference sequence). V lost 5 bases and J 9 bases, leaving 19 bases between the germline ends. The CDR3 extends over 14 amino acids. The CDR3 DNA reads TGTGCCAGTAGTCCGGGACATCTCGATCTTCGCTACACCTTC. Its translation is CASSPGHLDLRYTF.